These 17 T cell receptor beta chains were all obtained from the same sample, sequenced in a study of beta chain features in type 1 diabetes (dated by TCRdb to 2017 to 2018). Library construction relied on the immunoSEQ multiplex PCR assay. The entire isolated RNA was reverse transcribed using the High Capacity cDNA Reverse Transcription Kit, and thus expressed TCRB transcripts were sequenced. The table was pulled from immuneACCESS by TCRdb, which kept in-frame rearrangements only. Such tables lose some clones; where checked, under half of the loss comes from unresolved V genes, and the rest has no known cause. The table for this sample lists about 40,000 clones; 64% of them were counted only once. Clones ranked in the top ten supply around 2% of the sample. Sequencing was performed on Tregs from blood. In the paper's terms, the cell subset or site label means: regulatory CD4+ T cells. The receptors stem from a woman in her thirties in good health.

The J gene is TRBJ2-3, the V gene TRBV5-1; 12 positions agree with TRBD2. Germline CDR1 reads SGHRS; CDR2 reads YFSETQ. CDR3 size: 14 residues. Trimming took 4 bases from V and 5 from J; bases not matched to a gene: 2. The CDR3 sequence is CASSRLAGEDTQYF. The CDR3 DNA reads TGCGCCAGCAGCCGACTAGCGGGAGAAGATACGCAGTATTTT.

J is TRBJ1-1 and V is TRBV29-1, with TRBD1 matching over 8 bases. The CDR3 is 10 residues long. V lost 4 bases, J lost 11 bases, and 3 bases stayed unmatched. Germline V gives CDR1 SQVTM, CDR2 ANQGSEA. CDR3 amino acids: CSVADRDAFF. The CDR3 nucleotides are TGCAGCGTTGCGGACAGGGACGCTTTCTTT.

This clone has just a few counts. The chain has TRBV25-1 and TRBJ1-1; 10 bases map to TRBD1. V was pared by 5 bases and J by 5 bases, with 5 bases of the junction left unmatched. The V gene's germline CDR1 is MGHDK and CDR2 SYGVNS. This CDR3 contains 14 residues. The CDR3 DNA is TGTGCCAGCAGTAGACAGGGGGCGAGGACTGAAGCTTTCTTT. Protein: CASSRQGARTEAFF.

This clone was recorded a few times. For the CDR3, the DNA is TGTGCCTGGAGCCGGAGCGGGACCTACAATGAGCAGTTCTTC. Translation: CAWSRSGTYNEQFF. The chain carries TRBV30 and TRBJ2-1, with 7 bases identical to TRBD2. Germline V gene sequence: CDR1 GTSNPN, CDR2 SVGIG (reference sequence). The CDR3 covers 14 residues. Losses at the gene ends were 3 bases for V and 2 bases for J; bases not matched to a gene: 4.

The sample holds a few counts of this clone. CDR3 in DNA: TGTGCCAGCAGCTTCAGAACAGGAATAGGCTCCGAGCAGTACTTC. Amino acids: CASSFRTGIGSEQYF. The V gene is TRBV7-9, the J gene TRBJ2-7, with D tentatively TRBD1 (5 bases). The CDR3 runs 15 residues. The V and J ends lost 3 bases and 6 bases respectively, with 18 bases between them. Germline V lookup: CDR1 SEHNR, CDR2 FQNEAQ (reference sequence).

The V call is TRBV2, the J call TRBJ2-1, with D unclear. CDR3 length: 11 amino acids. Germline lookup yields CDR1 SNHLY and CDR2 FYNNEI. V gave up 5 bases and J gave up 4 bases, with 3 bases separating them. DNA of the CDR3: TGTGCCAGCAGTTCATACAATGAGCAGTTCTTC. Encoded protein: CASSSYNEQFF.

The genes are TRBV25-1 and TRBJ2-1; TRBD2 agrees at 7 bases. Per germline, CDR1 MGHDK and CDR2 SYGVNS. This CDR3 has 15 amino acids. J gave up 7 bases and V 1 base, and 7 bases lay outside the gene matches. CDR3 DNA sequence: TGTGCCAGCAGTGAATGGGGCGGGAGCCCAAATGAGCAGTTCTTC. Translation: CASSEWGGSPNEQFF.

The chain is built from TRBV28 and TRBJ2-1; 13 bases line up with TRBD2. Per germline, CDR1 MDHEN and CDR2 SYDVKM. This CDR3 is 17 amino acids long. J was trimmed by 1 base and V by 9 bases; bases with no gene match: 9. The CDR3 DNA reads as TGTGCCAGTCAAGGACTAGCGGGAGTTATTTCCTACAATGAGCAGTTCTTC. This codes for CASQGLAGVISYNEQFF.

The CDR3 protein is CASSSRTNPTDTQYF. In nucleotides, the CDR3 is TGTGCCAGCAGTTCCCGGACTAATCCCACAGATACGCAGTATTTT. V usage is TRBV28 and J usage is TRBJ2-3; maybe TRBD2 (6 bases). The V gene's germline CDR1 is MDHEN and CDR2 SYDVKM. V lost 4 bases to trimming and J lost 2 bases, with 13 bases between them. This CDR3 has 15 residues.

The chain links TRBV5-4 to TRBJ1-6, with no clear D. V was clipped by 6 bases and J by 8 bases, with 12 bases between them. Germline lookup yields CDR1 SGHNT and CDR2 YYREEE (reference sequence). The CDR3 has 13 amino acids. CDR3 region: CASTPSADSPLHF. The CDR3 DNA reads TGTGCCAGCACCCCCTCTGCGGATTCACCCCTCCACTTT.

The gene calls are TRBV2 and TRBJ1-5, with D unresolved. The CDR3 extends over 14 amino acids. Trimming took off 6 bases at V and 7 bases at J, with 16 bases between the two ends. CDR1 is SNHLY and CDR2 is FYNNEI in the germline V gene. CDR3 DNA sequence: TGTGCCAGCAGGTGGCGGGAATCTGGCCAGCCCCAGCATTTT. It translates to CASRWRESGQPQHF.

V is TRBV11-3 and J is TRBJ1-1; no reliable D call. Trimming pared 1 base from V and 8 bases from J, leaving 8 bases between. This CDR3 region has 12 residues. Germline V gives CDR1 SGHNT, CDR2 YENEEA. The CDR3 DNA is TGTGCCAGCAGCTTAGGACCCGGGGAAGCTTTCTTT. Protein product: CASSLGPGEAFF.

The chain has TRBV20-1 and TRBJ2-7; D is undetermined. Germline CDR1 and CDR2: DFQATT and SNEGSKA (reference sequence). V lost 7 bases to trimming and J lost 2 bases, with 9 bases between them. This CDR3 has 11 residues. CDR3 sequence (DNA): TGCAGTGTAGTTAATCCCTACGAGCAGTACTTC. Encoded protein: CSVVNPYEQYF.

This rearrangement joins TRBV7-9 to TRBJ2-7; tentatively, D is TRBD1 (6 bases). Trimming cost V 2 bases and J 2 bases, with 10 bases left between them. CDR3 size: 14 residues. The germline gives CDR1 SEHNR, CDR2 FQNEAQ (reference sequence). CDR3 sequence: CASSLSGTTYEQYF. The DNA of the CDR3 is TGTGCCAGCAGCTTATCAGGGACAACCTACGAGCAGTACTTC.

This clone was picked up one time. The chain uses TRBV25-1 and TRBJ1-2, with 11 positions matching TRBD1. Germline V lookup: CDR1 MGHDK, CDR2 SYGVNS. Trimming removed 8 bases from V and 7 bases from J; junction bases left unmatched: 9. This CDR3 is 14 amino acids long. The CDR3 loop reads CASQRTGGDLGYTF. CDR3 in DNA: TGTGCCAGCCAACGGACAGGGGGCGATCTTGGCTACACCTTC.

The sample holds a few counts of this clone. V is TRBV5-4 and J is TRBJ2-7; D is perhaps TRBD1 (6 bases). V was trimmed by 2 bases and J by 2 bases, leaving 8 bases between them. CDR1 is SGHNT, CDR2 YYREEE, per germline (reference sequence). The CDR3 sequence is 13 residues long. In DNA, the CDR3 is TGTGCCAGCAGCTTCAGGGGCCCCTACGAGCAGTACTTC. Protein product: CASSFRGPYEQYF.

This clone was seen only a few times. The J gene is TRBJ2-3, the V gene TRBV27, with D possibly TRBD2 on 6 matching bases. Germline values: CDR1 MNHEY, CDR2 SMNVEV (reference sequence). The CDR3 totals 15 residues. Trimming left V 5 bases short and J 0 bases short, with 12 bases between. In DNA form, the CDR3 reads TGTGCCAGCAGTCTGGCTAGCGCGAGCACAGATACGCAGTATTTT. This sequence encodes CASSLASASTDTQYF.